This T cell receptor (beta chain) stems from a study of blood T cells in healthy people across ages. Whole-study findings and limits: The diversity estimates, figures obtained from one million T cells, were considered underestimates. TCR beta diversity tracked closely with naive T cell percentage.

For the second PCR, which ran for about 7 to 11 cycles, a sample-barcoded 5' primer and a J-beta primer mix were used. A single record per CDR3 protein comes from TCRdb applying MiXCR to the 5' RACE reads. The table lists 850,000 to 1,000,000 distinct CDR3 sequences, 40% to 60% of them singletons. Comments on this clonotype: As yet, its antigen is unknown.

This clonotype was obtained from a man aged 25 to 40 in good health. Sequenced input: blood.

The CDR3 loop reads CASSLGGDMEQYF. The CDR3 nucleotides read TGTGCCAGCAGTTTAGGTGGGGATATGGAGCAGTACTTC. The genes are TRBV27 and TRBJ2-5; D uncertain. V lost 2 bases and J 11 bases, leaving 15 bases between the germline ends. Germline loops: CDR1 MNHEY, CDR2 SMNVEV (reference sequence). This CDR3 spans 13 amino acids.